This T cell receptor (beta chain) derives from a study of blood T cells in healthy people across ages. The CDR3 has 15 residues. Germline CDR1 reads LGHNA; CDR2 reads YSLEER. The V and J ends lost 0 bases and 4 bases respectively, with 10 bases between them. At least 6.5 million PBMCs were isolated per sample. The authors ran a second PCR of 7 to 11 cycles using a sample-barcoded 5' primer and a J-beta primer mix. TCRdb analysed the 5' RACE reads with MiXCR anew, one entry per CDR3 protein. The sample consists of 650,000 to 1,000,000 distinct CDR3 sequences, under 40% of them appearing once. Study conclusions and caveats: The long-lived group displayed more naive CD4+ cells, plus higher diversity, than the aged donors did. Per-million-T-cell TCR beta diversity fell roughly linearly with age.

As concerns this clonotype: Its antigen is unknown.

The chain carries TRBV4-3 and TRBJ2-1; D remains unclear. The TCR sequence derives from a man aged 18-30 years in good health. What was sequenced was blood. The CDR3: CASSQDFGRYNEQFF. For the CDR3, the DNA is TGCGCCAGCAGCCAAGATTTCGGCAGATACAATGAGCAGTTCTTC.